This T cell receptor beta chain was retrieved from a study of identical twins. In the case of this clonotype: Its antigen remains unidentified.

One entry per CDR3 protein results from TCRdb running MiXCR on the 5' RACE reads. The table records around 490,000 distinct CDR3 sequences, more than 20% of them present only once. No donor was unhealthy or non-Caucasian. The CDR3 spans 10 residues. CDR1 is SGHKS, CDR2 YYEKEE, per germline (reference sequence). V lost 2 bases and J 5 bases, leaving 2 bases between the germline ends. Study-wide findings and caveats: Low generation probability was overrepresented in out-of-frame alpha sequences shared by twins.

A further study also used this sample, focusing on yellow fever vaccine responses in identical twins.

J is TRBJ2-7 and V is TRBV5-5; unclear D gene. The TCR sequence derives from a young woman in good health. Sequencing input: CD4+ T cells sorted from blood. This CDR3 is CASSLNEQYF. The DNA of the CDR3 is TGTGCCAGCAGCTTAAACGAGCAGTACTTC.